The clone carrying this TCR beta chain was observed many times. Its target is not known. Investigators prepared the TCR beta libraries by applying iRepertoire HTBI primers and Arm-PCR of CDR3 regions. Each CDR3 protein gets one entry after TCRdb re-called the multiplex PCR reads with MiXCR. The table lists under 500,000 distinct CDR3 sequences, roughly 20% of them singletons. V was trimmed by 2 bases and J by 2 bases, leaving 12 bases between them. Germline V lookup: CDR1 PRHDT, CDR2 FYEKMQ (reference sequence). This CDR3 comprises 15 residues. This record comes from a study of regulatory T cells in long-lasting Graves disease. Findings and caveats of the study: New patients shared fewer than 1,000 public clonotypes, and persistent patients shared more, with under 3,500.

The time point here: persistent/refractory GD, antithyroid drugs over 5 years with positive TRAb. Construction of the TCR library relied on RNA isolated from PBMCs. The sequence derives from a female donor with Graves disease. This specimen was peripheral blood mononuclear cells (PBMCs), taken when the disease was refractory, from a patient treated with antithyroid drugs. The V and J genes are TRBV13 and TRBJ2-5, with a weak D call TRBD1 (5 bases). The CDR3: CASSLRQGIQETQYF. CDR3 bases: TGTGCCAGCAGCTTACGTCAGGGTATACAAGAGACCCAGTACTTC.